This note documents a single TCR beta chain sequence. The data were taken from a study of T-cell memory formation after mild COVID-19. Barcoded TCR alpha and TCR beta cDNA libraries with UMIs came from 5'RACE using constant-segment primers. A single record per CDR3 protein comes from TCRdb applying MiXCR to the 5' RACE reads. Of more than 80,000 distinct CDR3 sequences in the sample, around 12% are singletons; the top ten hold 27%. The sequence was obtained from an adult woman who had mild COVID-19 (a few samples of this study predate the infection). Cell type and time point are not known. The sample taken for sequencing was PBMCs or a T cell subset sorted from them (not recorded which).

As DNA, the CDR3 is TGTGCCAGCAGCAGCACGGGGGGCTACTACGAGCAGTACTTC. Its translation: CASSSTGGYYEQYF. This sequence joins TRBV7-6 and TRBJ2-7; possible D gene TRBD2, 7 bases. The V end was cut by 5 bases, the J end by 3 bases, with 14 bases between. Germline V gives CDR1 SGHVS, CDR2 FNYEAQ. The length of the CDR3 is 14 residues.